This T cell receptor (beta chain) was profiled in a study of shared clonotypes between healthy human individuals. Across the study: CD4 naive and memory got three plates each, CD8 naive two, CD8 memory one. Notes on the study in general: Compared with memory subsets, naive subsets generally had larger estimated richness.

Regarding this clone: Its antigen is still unknown.

Method: immunoSEQ multiplex PCR; TCRdb's copy keeps in-frame clones and lacks some. The sample records around 510,000 clones, around 96% being singletons. Adult donors, all healthy and HIV-negative, had no recent acute infections or vaccinations. This sequence originates from a woman aged 25 to 39 in good health. Sequences were obtained from naive CD4+ T cells sorted from blood. The subset here: CD45RA+ positively selected.

CDR3 loop: CSVIRGNEQYF. CDR3 sequence (DNA): TGCAGCGTTATCCGGGGCAACGAGCAGTACTTC. The J gene is TRBJ2-7, the V gene TRBV29-1; perhaps D is TRBD1 or TRBD2 (5 bases each). The CDR3 runs to 11 residues. Germline assignment: CDR1 SQVTM and CDR2 ANQGSEA. V lost 5 bases, J lost 5 bases, and 10 bases lay in between.